This T cell receptor beta chain was retrieved from a study of blood T cells in healthy people across ages. In the study overall: Using template switching, researchers captured about one barcoded beta molecule for each two T cells. Notes on the study in general: Per million T cells, TCR beta diversity dropped about linearly as age rose. The study found more naive CD4+ cells and higher diversity in long-lived than aged donors. Possibly confounding the expanded clonotype changes was the fact that donor CMV status was unknown.

Germline V gives CDR1 SGHRS, CDR2 YFSETQ. V was cut by 4 bases and J by 4 bases, with 10 bases left in between. This CDR3 region has 13 residues. Primed by a sample-barcoded 5' primer and a J-beta primer mix, a second PCR proceeded for 7 to 11 cycles. TCRdb reanalysed the 5' RACE reads using MiXCR and keeps one entry per CDR3 protein. Of hundreds of thousands of distinct CDR3 sequences detected, about 51% appear once; the ten largest clones hold approximately 12%. In this sample, this clonotype turned up many times. Its antigen is still unknown. This receptor was taken from a woman at least 80 years old in good health. Sequenced: blood. The chain employs TRBV5-1 and TRBJ2-3; TRBD1 might be the D (5 bases). The CDR3: CASSRQGPDTQYF. Written as DNA, the CDR3 is TGCGCCAGCAGCCGCCAGGGCCCAGATACGCAGTATTTT.